The 4 T cell receptor beta chains listed next were all sequenced from one sample in a study of patients and donors after allogeneic stem cell transplantation. One entry per CDR3 protein results from TCRdb running MiXCR on the RT-PCR reads. The sample yields some 40,000 distinct CDR3 sequences, about 30% seen once. The sequenced sample was blood, either unsorted or a sorted T cell fraction (not recorded which). These receptors all come from a human donor who was either an allogeneic HSCT recipient or a stem cell or donor lymphocyte infusion donor (not recorded which). It is not recorded whose cells these are; they may come from a transplant donor.

V gene TRBV21-1 combines with J gene TRBJ2-1. TRBV21-1 is an annotated pseudogene. The CDR3 spans 15 residues. CDR3 protein: CASSKPLGNYNEQFF. The CDR3 DNA follows: TGTGCCAGCAGCAAACCTTTGGGGAACTACAATGAGCAGTTCTTC.

This clonotype showed up many times. This chain joins TRBV7-8 and TRBJ1-5; D is possibly TRBD1 (5 bases). The CDR3 totals 18 residues. With 3 bases removed from V and 2 bases from J, the gap between germline ends came to 20 bases. Germline loops: CDR1 SGHVS, CDR2 FQNEAQ. The CDR3 reads CASSFFRSLRGGNQPQHF. The DNA for the CDR3 is TGTGCCAGCAGCTTCTTCAGATCTTTAAGGGGAGGCAATCAGCCCCAGCATTTT.

This clonotype was observed a few times. The V gene is TRBV4-2, the J gene TRBJ2-3, with 7 bases fitting TRBD2. Trimming took 0 bases from V and 2 from J; bases not matched to a gene: 2. Germline-derived CDR1 and CDR2 are LGHNA and YNFKEQ. CDR3 length: 15 amino acids. CDR3 residues: CASSQEGLFTDTQYF. The DNA for the CDR3 is TGTGCCAGCAGCCAAGAGGGACTATTCACAGATACGCAGTATTTT.

The V and J genes are TRBV20-1 and TRBJ2-3, with D possibly being TRBD2 (5 bases). V shed 4 bases and J shed 5 bases, with 22 bases lying between them. CDR3 size: 16 residues. Germline V CDR1 and CDR2: DFQATT, SNEGSKA (reference sequence). The CDR3 DNA reads TGCAGTGCTAATCTGCTCGGACGGCGCGCGGGAGATACGCAGTATTTT. This sequence encodes CSANLLGRRAGDTQYF.